Described below is a single T cell receptor (beta chain) sequence and its context. A multiplex PCR was run with 60 Vbeta primers and 13 Jbeta primers. This table comes from immunoSEQ multiplex PCR, and its TCRdb copy is limited to in-frame clones, with some not included. With under 250,000 clones in the sample, the ten largest clones hold 1.1%. The source of the sample is a study of cytomegalovirus exposure and HLA in healthy donors. The CDR3 spans 12 residues. Per the germline V gene, CDR1 is SGDLS and CDR2 is YYNGEE. V was pared by 4 bases and J by 8 bases, with 3 bases of the junction left unmatched.

This chain joins TRBV9 and TRBJ2-1, with TRBD2 identical over 7 bases. This receptor was taken from a girl aged 2-15 years in good health and CMV-seropositive. Input material: PBMCs. The chain's CDR3 is CASSRREDEQFF. Written as DNA, the CDR3 is TGTGCCAGCAGCCGACGGGAGGATGAGCAGTTCTTC.